The clone carrying this T cell receptor (beta chain) has just a few counts. This sample was taken from a study of shared T cell receptors in the human thymus. CDR1 is LGHNT, CDR2 FRNRAP, per germline. J gave up 3 bases and V 3 bases, and 12 bases lay outside the gene matches. The CDR3 covers 18 residues. The method was immunoSEQ multiplex PCR; TCRdb's version includes in-frame clones alone and lacks a portion of them. The sample has 500,000 to 550,000 clones; 75% to 80% are singletons. These data were likewise used in another study, on human thymus T cells.

The sequencing sample was made of thymocytes. The sequence came from a boy in the first two years of life with a congenital heart defect. The V gene is TRBV12-5, the J gene TRBJ2-2; 8 nucleotides line up with TRBD2. The CDR3 here is CASGFNGRALGDTGELFF. CDR3 nucleotide sequence: TGTGCTAGTGGTTTTAACGGGAGGGCCCTCGGGGACACCGGGGAGCTGTTTTTT.